Listed below are T cell receptor beta chains from one sample, sequenced in a study of T cell responses to AZD1222 COVID-19 vaccine. Using immunoSEQ multiplex PCR, the repertoire was profiled, and TCRdb retains in-frame clones only, with some absent. The sample has more than 80,000 clones, roughly 90% seen once. The sequencing here drew on peripheral blood, taken on day 0 of AZD1222 vaccination. The source of these receptors is an adult in good health. Both conserved end residues are part of each CDR3. The order of the fields is J gene, clone size, V gene, D gene, CDR3 DNA, CDR3 protein. A D gene is named only where the DNA matches it firmly. Clone size is stated in some rows and not others, as once, few, many or a class when expanded.

j_call: TRBJ2-2; clone_size: NA; v_call: TRBV2; d_call: NA; cdr3_nt: TGTGCCAGCAGTTCCGAGGTGGTCGGGGAGCTGTTTTTT; cdr3_aa: CASSSEVVGELFF
j_call: TRBJ2-5; clone_size: NA; v_call: TRBV5-4; d_call: TRBD2; cdr3_nt: TGTGCCAGCAGCTTAACGCGGGGGGAGCCAGAGACCCAGTACTTC; cdr3_aa: CASSLTRGEPETQYF
j_call: TRBJ1-2; clone_size: NA; v_call: TRBV11-2; d_call: NA; cdr3_nt: TGTGCCAGCAGCTTAGGTCAGGGTTCAGGAGTCGATGGCTACACCTTC; cdr3_aa: CASSLGQGSGVDGYTF
j_call: TRBJ2-7; clone_size: NA; v_call: TRBV9; d_call: NA; cdr3_nt: TGTGCCAGCAGCGAGGCCCCGGGGGCCTACGAGCAGTACTTC; cdr3_aa: CASSEAPGAYEQYF
j_call: TRBJ2-1; clone_size: NA; v_call: TRBV13; d_call: NA; cdr3_nt: TGTGCCAGCAGCCTAGGCCGGCTCTACAATGAGCAGTTCTTC; cdr3_aa: CASSLGRLYNEQFF
j_call: TRBJ1-1; clone_size: NA; v_call: TRBV6-5; d_call: NA; cdr3_nt: TGTGCCAGCAGAGACTACAGGGAAGAAGCTTTCTTT; cdr3_aa: CASRDYREEAFF
j_call: TRBJ1-1; clone_size: NA; v_call: TRBV6-2/TRBV6-3; d_call: NA; cdr3_nt: TGTGCCAGCAGTTATTTTTCGGGCAACCTGAACACTGAAGCTTTCTTT; cdr3_aa: CASSYFSGNLNTEAFF
j_call: TRBJ2-1; clone_size: NA; v_call: TRBV4-3; d_call: NA; cdr3_nt: TGCGCCAGCAGCCAAGATGGATCCTCGGGACCCCTTGGTTATGAGCAGTTCTTC; cdr3_aa: CASSQDGSSGPLGYEQFF
j_call: TRBJ2-7; clone_size: NA; v_call: TRBV27; d_call: NA; cdr3_nt: TGTGCAAGCACGAGGCCTAACTCCTACGAGCAGTACTTC; cdr3_aa: CASTRPNSYEQYF
j_call: TRBJ2-3; clone_size: NA; v_call: TRBV9; d_call: NA; cdr3_nt: TGTGCCAGCAGGGCGGCCCCCGGCCCTATGGCGCAGTATTTT; cdr3_aa: CASRAAPGPMAQYF
j_call: TRBJ2-2; clone_size: NA; v_call: TRBV12-3/TRBV12-4; d_call: NA; cdr3_nt: TGTGCCAGCAGCTGGGACGGCACCGGGGAGCTGTTTTTT; cdr3_aa: CASSWDGTGELFF
j_call: TRBJ1-1; clone_size: NA; v_call: TRBV5-5; d_call: NA; cdr3_nt: TGTGCCAGCAGCTTGTTATTTAACCGAGTGGCGGAAGCTTTCTTT; cdr3_aa: CASSLLFNRVAEAFF
j_call: TRBJ2-2; clone_size: NA; v_call: TRBV3-1/TRBV3-2; d_call: NA; cdr3_nt: TGTGCCAGCAGCCGACCGGGACTGTCTAACACCGGGGAGCTGTTTTTT; cdr3_aa: CASSRPGLSNTGELFF
j_call: TRBJ1-1; clone_size: once; v_call: TRBV5-1; d_call: NA; cdr3_nt: TGCGCCAGCAGCGGGTCGACAACCTGGGGTGAAGCTTTCTTT; cdr3_aa: CASSGSTTWGEAFF
j_call: TRBJ2-7; clone_size: NA; v_call: TRBV14; d_call: NA; cdr3_nt: TGTGCCAGCAGCCAAGGGCGGACCGAGCAGTACTTC; cdr3_aa: CASSQGRTEQYF
j_call: TRBJ2-3; clone_size: once; v_call: TRBV19; d_call: NA; cdr3_nt: TGTGCCAGTAGTATAGCTGGCGGGGGCTCTGTAGATACGCAGTATTTT; cdr3_aa: CASSIAGGGSVDTQYF
j_call: TRBJ2-3; clone_size: NA; v_call: TRBV7-2; d_call: NA; cdr3_nt: TGTGCCAGCAGCTTAGTAGCCCGCACAGATACGCAGTATTTT; cdr3_aa: CASSLVARTDTQYF
j_call: TRBJ1-1; clone_size: NA; v_call: TRBV9; d_call: NA; cdr3_nt: TGCGCCAGCAGCGTAGGGGGGTCCGGGGGCCCGATGAACACTGAAGCTTTCTTT; cdr3_aa: CASSVGGSGGPMNTEAFF
j_call: TRBJ1-1; clone_size: few; v_call: TRBV12-3/TRBV12-4; d_call: TRBD1; cdr3_nt: TGTGCCAGCAGCCGGGACAGAGGGACTGAAGCTTTCTTT; cdr3_aa: CASSRDRGTEAFF
j_call: TRBJ1-1; clone_size: NA; v_call: TRBV5-1; d_call: NA; cdr3_nt: TGCGCCAGCAGCTTGGCAGGCGGATTAACTGAAGCTTTCTTT; cdr3_aa: CASSLAGGLTEAFF
j_call: TRBJ1-2; clone_size: NA; v_call: TRBV3-1/TRBV3-2; d_call: TRBD1; cdr3_nt: TGTGCCAGCAGCCAAGAAACAGGGGGCTTCTATGGCTACACCTTC; cdr3_aa: CASSQETGGFYGYTF
j_call: TRBJ1-3; clone_size: NA; v_call: TRBV6-2/TRBV6-3; d_call: TRBD1; cdr3_nt: TGTGCCAGCAGCCAACCGGTGACAGGGGGCTTTGGAAACACCATATATTTT; cdr3_aa: CASSQPVTGGFGNTIYF
j_call: TRBJ1-5; clone_size: once; v_call: TRBV4-3; d_call: NA; cdr3_nt: TGCGCCAGCAGCCAAGATTCGGGGACGGGCAATCAGCCCCAGCATTTT; cdr3_aa: CASSQDSGTGNQPQHF
j_call: TRBJ1-6; clone_size: NA; v_call: TRBV7-6; d_call: NA; cdr3_nt: TGTGCCAGCACTCCGGGGGGTACCGCTCGGAATTCACCCCTCCACTTT; cdr3_aa: CASTPGGTARNSPLHF
j_call: TRBJ1-2; clone_size: NA; v_call: TRBV5-1; d_call: TRBD1; cdr3_nt: TGCGCCAGCAGCTCTACTACAGGGGGCGCTATCCGAGGCTACACCTTC; cdr3_aa: CASSSTTGGAIRGYTF
j_call: TRBJ2-1; clone_size: NA; v_call: TRBV13; d_call: NA; cdr3_nt: TGTGCCAGCAGCTCTCAGGGAAGTAGCAATGAGCAGTTCTTC; cdr3_aa: CASSSQGSSNEQFF
j_call: TRBJ1-3; clone_size: NA; v_call: TRBV7-6; d_call: NA; cdr3_nt: TGTGCCAGCAGCCTAGGGATTCGGACAGACTCTGGAAACACCATATATTTT; cdr3_aa: CASSLGIRTDSGNTIYF
j_call: TRBJ2-7; clone_size: NA; v_call: TRBV6-2/TRBV6-3; d_call: TRBD2; cdr3_nt: TGTGCCAGCAGTTCCCCTAGCGGGGGTTTATACGAGCAGTACTTC; cdr3_aa: CASSSPSGGLYEQYF
j_call: TRBJ2-7; clone_size: NA; v_call: TRBV7-2; d_call: TRBD2; cdr3_nt: TGTGCCAGCAGCTCAACCTATAGCGGGGGGGTATACGAGCAGTACTTC; cdr3_aa: CASSSTYSGGVYEQYF
j_call: TRBJ1-2; clone_size: NA; v_call: TRBV28; d_call: TRBD1; cdr3_nt: TGTGCCAGCAGGGCAGGGGGCTATGGCTACACCTTC; cdr3_aa: CASRAGGYGYTF
j_call: TRBJ2-1; clone_size: NA; v_call: TRBV3-1/TRBV3-2; d_call: TRBD2; cdr3_nt: TGTGCCAGCAGCCAAGCATTAGCGGGGGGGCCTGATGAGCAGTTCTTC; cdr3_aa: CASSQALAGGPDEQFF
j_call: TRBJ2-7; clone_size: NA; v_call: TRBV6-5; d_call: TRBD1; cdr3_nt: TGTGCCAGCAGACGACAGGGAGCCTACGAGCAGTACTTC; cdr3_aa: CASRRQGAYEQYF
j_call: TRBJ1-2; clone_size: NA; v_call: TRBV4-3; d_call: NA; cdr3_nt: TGCGCCAGCAGCCAAGAATCCCGAGACTGGGGCTACACCTTC; cdr3_aa: CASSQESRDWGYTF
j_call: TRBJ1-1; clone_size: NA; v_call: TRBV3-1/TRBV3-2; d_call: NA; cdr3_nt: TGCCCAGAAGAAAGTAACACTGAAGCTTTCTTT; cdr3_aa: CPEESNTEAFF
j_call: TRBJ1-2; clone_size: NA; v_call: TRBV7-9; d_call: TRBD1; cdr3_nt: TGTGCCAGCAGCACAAGGGACAGCAACTATGGCTACACCTTC; cdr3_aa: CASSTRDSNYGYTF
j_call: TRBJ1-2; clone_size: NA; v_call: TRBV6-5; d_call: TRBD1; cdr3_nt: TGTGCCAGCAGTTACTCGGGGACAGGGCCTGATGGCTACACCTTC; cdr3_aa: CASSYSGTGPDGYTF
j_call: TRBJ1-6; clone_size: NA; v_call: TRBV19; d_call: NA; cdr3_nt: TGTGCCAGTAGTATATTTGGGGGGATCCCTTCACCCCTCCACTTT; cdr3_aa: CASSIFGGIPSPLHF
j_call: TRBJ2-3; clone_size: NA; v_call: TRBV7-2; d_call: TRBD2; cdr3_nt: TGTGCCAGCAGCTTGTCCGGGACTAGCGGGAGCACAGATACGCAGTATTTT; cdr3_aa: CASSLSGTSGSTDTQYF